Reported below is one T cell receptor (beta chain). V shed 4 bases, J shed 3 bases, and the junction held 12 bases outside the gene matches. This CDR3 contains 16 residues. Germline loops: CDR1 KGHSH, CDR2 LQKENI. One entry per CDR3 protein results from TCRdb running MiXCR on the reads. The table has about 360,000 distinct CDR3 sequences, roughly 18% seen once; the top ten hold about 10%. These data come from a study of T cell repertoires in cytomegalovirus infection. The sequenced sample was PBMCs. The chain recombines TRBV18 with TRBJ2-7; 7 nucleotides line up with TRBD2. The TCR originated in a human donor in good health (CMV status not recorded). Some clones in this sample may be carry-over from other donors' samples. The CDR3: CASSLSILASGYEQYF. The CDR3 coding sequence is TGTGCCAGCTCACTTAGCATCCTGGCTAGCGGCTACGAGCAGTACTTC.